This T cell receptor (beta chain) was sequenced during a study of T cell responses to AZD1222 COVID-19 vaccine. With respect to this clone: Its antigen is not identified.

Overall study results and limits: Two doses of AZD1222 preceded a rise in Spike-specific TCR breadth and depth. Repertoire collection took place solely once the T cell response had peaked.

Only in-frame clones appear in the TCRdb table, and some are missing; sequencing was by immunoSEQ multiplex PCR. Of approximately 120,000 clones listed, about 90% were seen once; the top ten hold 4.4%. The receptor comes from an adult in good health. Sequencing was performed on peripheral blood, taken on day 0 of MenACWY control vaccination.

The CDR3: CASSSGARNTIYF. In DNA, the CDR3 is TGTGCCAGCAGTTCGGGGGCGAGAAACACCATATATTTT. The chain joins TRBV28 to TRBJ1-3; possibly TRBD1 for D (6 bases). The length of the CDR3 is 13 residues. The V and J ends lost 4 bases and 5 bases respectively, with 9 bases between them. CDR1 and CDR2 from the germline V gene are MDHEN and SYDVKM.